The 18 T cell receptor beta chains reported below all come from one sample, sequenced in a study of T cell clonality in common variable immunodeficiency. The data were produced by immunoSEQ multiplex PCR, yet TCRdb's version contains in-frame clones alone and is incomplete. The sample has 45,000 to 65,000 clones, none seen only once. Sequencing input: peripheral blood mononuclear cells. The receptors were gathered from a person between 18 and 75 years old in good health.

This clone appeared many times. The read comes to an end 3 residues before the CDR3 does, leaving the germline J gene to fill in the end. The rearrangement joins TRBV7-1 to TRBJ2-1, with 12 positions matching TRBD1. TRBV7-1 counts as an open reading frame of uncertain function. Losses at the gene ends were 1 base for V and 9 bases for J; bases not matched to a gene: 19. The CDR3 spans 20 residues. The CDR3 here is CASSSEGTGGLFRLPSEQFF. CDR3 DNA (partial): TGTGCCAGCAGCTCAGAAGGGACAGGGGGCTTATTTCGGTTGCCGTCTGAG.

This clone showed up many times. Read data end 3 residues before the CDR3 end; the end is taken from the germline J gene. The chain employs TRBV7-8 and TRBJ1-5; no reliable D call. Trimming stripped 1 base from V and 5 bases from J, with 3 bases between. This CDR3 comprises 12 residues. Germline loops: CDR1 SGHVS, CDR2 FQNEAQ. CDR3 DNA, as far as it was read: TGTGCCAGCAGCTTAGTAGATCAGCCC. This codes for CASSLVDQP. The CDR3 reads in full as CASSLVDQPQHF.

In this sample, this clone turned up many times. With the read ending 3 residues before the CDR3 end, the germline J gene is used to fill in that end. The rearrangement joins TRBV20-1 to TRBJ2-7; D is possibly TRBD1 (5 bases). V shed 6 bases and J shed 4 bases, with 16 bases lying between them. CDR1 is DFQATT and CDR2 is SNEGSKA in the germline V gene (reference sequence). The CDR3 has 13 amino acids. CDR3 DNA (partial): TGCAGTGCGGCGCTTTTGGGGCGATACGAG. The encoded protein is CSAALLGRYE. The full-length CDR3 reads as CSAALLGRYEQYF.

Points on this clone: The read stops 3 residues short of the end of the CDR3; the missing end is completed from the germline J gene. J is TRBJ1-4 and V is TRBV30, with D maybe TRBD1 (5 bases). This CDR3 spans 14 amino acids. Germline-derived CDR1 and CDR2 are GTSNPN and SVGIG (reference sequence). The CDR3 bases that were read are TGTGCCTGGAGTGTTAGGGGAGCTAATTCACCA. Translation gives CAWSVRGANSP. The complete CDR3 protein is CAWSVRGANSPLFF.

This clone was picked up many times. The read halts 3 residues ahead of the CDR3 end, with the missing end drawn from the germline J gene. The chain joins TRBV7-3 to TRBJ2-2, with TRBD2 matching over 12 bases. Germline values: CDR1 SGHTA, CDR2 FQGTGA. CDR3 length: 17 amino acids. With 6 bases clipped from V and 2 bases from J, the junction kept 7 bases outside the gene matches. Partial CDR3 DNA: TGTGCCAGCAGTGCTAGCGGGGGGGCCCCAAACACCGGGGAG. Translation: CASSASGGAPNTGE. The full CDR3 protein reads CASSASGGAPNTGELFF.

This clone occurred many times. The CDR3 is cut off 3 residues early in the read; its end comes from the germline J gene. This chain links TRBV19 with TRBJ2-1, with 7 positions matching TRBD2. Germline V lookup: CDR1 LNHDA, CDR2 SQIVND (reference sequence). The length of the CDR3 is 12 residues. The V gene end was trimmed by 5 bases and the J gene end by 9 bases; junction bases not matched to a gene: 4. CDR3: CASSRGRAEQFF. The covered CDR3 bases are TGTGCCAGTAGTCGGGGGAGGGCTGAG. The full variable domain, with the rest looked up from reference TRBV19 and TRBJ2-1, is DGGITQSPKYLFRKEGQNVTLSCEQNLNHDAMYWYRQDPGQGLRLIYYSQIVNDFQKGDIAEGYSVSREKKESFPLTVTSAQKNPTAFYLCASSRGRAEQFFGPGTRLTVL.

This clone occurred many times. The CDR3 end lies 3 residues beyond the end of the read and is filled in from the germline J gene. This chain connects TRBV20-1 to TRBJ1-2, with D perhaps matching TRBD1 (5 bases). This CDR3 contains 12 residues. Per the germline V gene, CDR1 is DFQATT and CDR2 is SNEGSKA (reference sequence). V dropped 6 bases and J dropped 6 bases, with 14 bases sitting between them. Here the CDR3 reads CSAALGHDGYTF. Partial CDR3 DNA: TGCAGTGCCGCATTAGGACACGATGGC.

This clone was found many times. The read ends 3 residues early relative to the CDR3; the germline J gene fills the gap. The chain recombines TRBV19 with TRBJ1-2; a weak D match, TRBD1 (6 bases). CDR3 size: 12 residues. Germline V gene data show CDR1 as LNHDA and CDR2 as SQIVND (reference sequence). CDR3 residues: CASNREEWGYTF. The part of the CDR3 DNA that was read is TGTGCCAGTAACAGGGAAGAATGGGGC. Based on the CDR3 plus reference TRBV19 and TRBJ1-2, the full variable domain is DGGITQSPKYLFRKEGQNVTLSCEQNLNHDAMYWYRQDPGQGLRLIYYSQIVNDFQKGDIAEGYSVSREKKESFPLTVTSAQKNPTAFYLCASNREEWGYTFGSGTRLTVV.

At least ten counts were recorded for this clone. The read falls 3 residues short of the CDR3 end, and the missing part is taken from the germline J gene. V and J are TRBV24-1 and TRBJ2-1, with 9 bases lining up with TRBD1. Trimming at V came to 10 bases and at J to 9 bases, leaving 9 bases not matched to a gene. Germline V lookup: CDR1 KGHDR, CDR2 SFDVKD. The CDR3 covers 13 residues. CDR3 DNA (partial): TGTGCCACTGTACCGGGACAGGGAGGTGAG. This encodes CATVPGQGGE. In full, the CDR3 is CATVPGQGGEQFF.

There are many counts of this clone. The observed sequence ends 3 residues before the CDR3 terminus, with the missing tail filled in from the germline J gene. The genes are TRBV30 and TRBJ2-1; 10 bases map to TRBD2. The V and J ends lost 2 bases and 7 bases, in that order; junction bases with no gene match: 2. The V gene's germline CDR1 is GTSNPN and CDR2 SVGIG (reference sequence). The CDR3 has 13 amino acids. CDR3 DNA, as far as it was read: TGTGCCTGGAGTAAAGCGGGGGGGAATGAG. This codes for CAWSKAGGNE. The CDR3 as a whole reads CAWSKAGGNEQFF.

This clone has a count of ten or more. The observed sequence ends 3 residues before the CDR3 terminus, with the missing tail filled in from the germline J gene. The chain joins TRBV5-1 to TRBJ2-2; D gene uncertain. This CDR3 is 15 amino acids long. The ends were cut back, 1 base at V and 6 bases at J, with 13 bases in the middle. Germline CDR1 reads SGHRS; CDR2 reads YFSETQ. CDR3 DNA (partial): TGCGCCAGCAGCTTGAATGCGGCTGGCGCCGGGGAG. This gives the protein CASSLNAAGAGE. The CDR3 in full is CASSLNAAGAGELFF.

This clone was detected ten times or more. The CDR3 end lies 3 residues beyond the end of the read and is filled in from the germline J gene. The rearrangement links TRBV6-4 to TRBJ2-6, with TRBD1 matching 8 bases. This CDR3 is built from 19 residues. Germline CDR1 reads MRHNA; CDR2 reads SNTAGT. Unmatched junction bases numbered 10, after V lost 1 base and J lost 2 bases. CDR3 DNA, as far as it was read: TGTGCCAGCAGTGACTATGGGACAGGCCTTTCGACTGGGGCCAACGTC. The encoded protein is CASSDYGTGLSTGANV. Given in full, the CDR3 is CASSDYGTGLSTGANVLTF.

This clone was seen ten or more times. Read coverage stops 3 residues before the CDR3 terminus; the germline J gene supplies the remainder. V gene TRBV5-1 combines with J gene TRBJ1-1, with 8 bases that match TRBD1. Looked up from germline, CDR1 is SGHRS and CDR2 is YFSETQ. This CDR3 has 12 residues. With V trimmed by 5 bases and J by 5 bases, 2 bases remained unmatched. The CDR3 loop reads CASRTGDTEAFF. The CDR3 bases that were read are TGCGCCAGCAGGACAGGGGATACTGAA.

This clone was picked up many times. The CDR3 is cut off 3 residues early in the read; its end comes from the germline J gene. The V call is TRBV20-1, the J call TRBJ2-7; 8 nucleotides align to TRBD2. V was clipped by 1 base and J by 6 bases; unmatched bases: 8. Germline V CDR1 and CDR2: DFQATT, SNEGSKA (reference sequence). The CDR3 runs 14 residues. The sequenced CDR3 bases are TGCAGTGCTAGAGCCAGCGGGGGTCCTGGCGAG. This codes for CSARASGGPGE. The whole CDR3 sequence reads CSARASGGPGEQYF.

In regard to this clone: The read falls 3 residues short of the CDR3 end, and the missing part is taken from the germline J gene. This sequence joins TRBV7-9 and TRBJ1-1; D is possibly TRBD1 (5 bases). The germline CDR1 and CDR2 sequences are SEHNR and FQNEAQ (reference sequence). The ends were cut back, 2 bases at V and 1 base at J, with 8 bases in the middle. The CDR3 totals 14 residues. The CDR3 bases that were read are TGTGCCAGCAGCTTAACAACAGGGAACACTGAA. Residues: CASSLTTGNTE. The full CDR3 sequence reads CASSLTTGNTEAFF. The full variable domain, in which reference TRBV7-9 and TRBJ1-1 provide the parts outside the CDR3, is DTGVSQNPRHKITKRGQNVTFRCDPISEHNRLYWYRQTLGQGPEFLTYFQNEAQLEKSRLLSDRFSAERPKGSFSTLEIQRTEQGDSAMYLCASSLTTGNTEAFFGQGTRLTVV.

Many counts were recorded for this clone. The missing CDR3 end, 3 residues past where the read stops, is filled in from the germline J gene. This chain connects TRBV7-3 to TRBJ2-2; TRBD2 matches 7 bases. The J segment lost 1 base and the V segment lost 5 bases, leaving 10 bases of the junction unmatched. CDR1 is SGHTA, CDR2 FQGTGA, per germline. The CDR3 covers 17 residues. Partial CDR3 DNA: TGTGCCAGCAGCCAAAGAGGAGCGGGATTGAACACCGGGGAG. It encodes CASSQRGAGLNTGE. The entire CDR3 protein reads CASSQRGAGLNTGELFF.

This clone was seen at least ten times. Germline and junction disagree at one end, which may indicate a read error. The chain's CDR3 is CASSSGLLYNEQFF. Partial CDR3 DNA: TGTGCTAGCAGCAGCGGTCTCCTCTACAATGAG. J is TRBJ2-1 and V is TRBV7-7, with D possibly being TRBD2 (5 bases). Read sequence stops 3 residues before the CDR3 end, and the germline J gene provides the missing end. The CDR3 spans 14 residues. Germline CDR1 is SSHAT and CDR2 is FNYEAQ (reference sequence).

This clone was found many times. The sequence runs out 3 residues before the end of the CDR3; the remainder is reconstructed from the germline J gene. The rearrangement joins TRBV5-8 to TRBJ2-5; TRBD1 agrees at 9 bases. This CDR3 is 15 amino acids long. The V segment lost 0 bases and the J segment 5 bases; nucleotides outside the gene matches: 5. From germline, CDR1 is SGHTS and CDR2 YDEGEE. The CDR3 DNA, read in part, is TGTGCCAGCAGCTTGGCACAGGGGGCCAGGGAGACC. Its translation: CASSLAQGARET. The full CDR3 sequence reads CASSLAQGARETQYF.